This passage covers 32 T cell receptor beta chains from one sample sequenced in a study of blood T cell repertoires in COVID-19. Generated by immunoSEQ multiplex PCR, the TCRdb table keeps only in-frame clones and is missing some. In the table there are more than 150,000 clones, about nine tenths of which are singletons. The specimen was peripheral blood. Receptors were obtained from a man between 65 and 85 years old with active or convalescent COVID-19.

V usage is TRBV4-3 and J usage is TRBJ2-2; D perhaps matches TRBD1 (6 bases). The CDR3 covers 14 residues. With 7 bases removed from V and 2 bases from J, the gap between germline ends came to 11 bases. Germline CDR1 is LGHNA and CDR2 is YSLEER. CDR3 residues: CASKRQANTGELFF. For the CDR3, the DNA is TGCGCCAGCAAGAGACAGGCAAACACCGGGGAGCTGTTTTTT.

This chain links TRBV27 with TRBJ1-3, with D possibly TRBD1 on 6 matching bases. Germline loops: CDR1 MNHEY, CDR2 SMNVEV (reference sequence). The CDR3 is made up of 14 amino acids. Trimming removed 7 bases from V and 2 bases from J, with 12 bases in between. CDR3 sequence reads: CASMEGGAGNTIYF. The CDR3 nucleotides are TGTGCCAGCATGGAGGGGGGGGCTGGAAACACCATATATTTT.

V usage is TRBV19 and J usage is TRBJ1-2; 10 bases fit TRBD1. CDR3 size: 16 residues. Germline-derived CDR1 and CDR2 are LNHDA and SQIVND (reference sequence). Trimming cost V 6 bases and J 3 bases; bases outside gene matches: 10. DNA for the CDR3: TGTGCCAGTAGGAACGCCGGGACAGGGGCCCACTATGGCTACACCTTC. It encodes CASRNAGTGAHYGYTF.

The CDR3 DNA follows: TGTGCCAGCAGTTACTCGGGACAGGGGGCTGCCGGGGAGCTGTTTTTT. Translating gives CASSYSGQGAAGELFF. The chain employs TRBV6-6 and TRBJ2-2, with 12 bases lining up with TRBD1. Trimming at V came to 0 bases and at J to 6 bases, leaving 2 bases not matched to a gene. CDR3 length equals 16 residues. CDR1 and CDR2 (germline): MNHNY, SVGAGI (reference sequence).

The chain joins TRBV7-2 to TRBJ2-7, with a possible D match to TRBD1 (6 bases). The CDR3 totals 17 residues. Trimming removed 5 bases at V and 3 bases at J, with 23 bases between. CDR1 and CDR2 (germline): SGHTA, FQGNSA. CDR3 sequence: CASSLKKAQGLLYEQYF. The DNA for the CDR3 is TGTGCCAGCAGCCTAAAGAAGGCTCAGGGGTTACTCTACGAGCAGTACTTC.

This sequence joins TRBV6-1 and TRBJ1-5, with TRBD1 identical over 7 bases. The V gene end was trimmed by 0 bases and the J gene end by 7 bases; junction bases not matched to a gene: 9. This CDR3 has 16 residues. The germline V gene encodes CDR1 MNHNS and CDR2 SASEGT. CDR3 nucleotides: TGTGCCAGCAGTGAAGCCGGGACAGTGGTTGGCCAGCCCCAGCATTTT. It yields the protein CASSEAGTVVGQPQHF.

This chain joins TRBV29-1 and TRBJ2-1; tentative D call: TRBD2 (6 bases). The CDR3 has 14 residues. Trimming stripped 7 bases from V and 0 bases from J, with 13 bases between. Germline CDR1 SQVTM, CDR2 ANQGSEA. The CDR3 DNA follows: TGCAGCGCGCCACGGGGGAGCTCCTACAATGAGCAGTTCTTC. Translation gives CSAPRGSSYNEQFF.

The chain has TRBV19 and TRBJ2-7, with 7 bases matching TRBD1. After removal of 5 bases from V and 2 bases from J, the junction contained 3 bases not matched to a gene. The germline V gene encodes CDR1 LNHDA and CDR2 SQIVND (reference sequence). CDR3 length: 13 amino acids. CDR3 region: CASSVTGAYEQYF. The DNA of the CDR3 is TGTGCCAGTAGTGTCACAGGGGCCTACGAGCAGTACTTC.

The rearrangement joins TRBV15 to TRBJ1-2; TRBD1 matches at 9 bases. The V gene's germline CDR1 is LNHNV and CDR2 YYDKDF (reference sequence). V was clipped by 1 base and J by 7 bases; unmatched bases: 7. CDR3 length: 15 amino acids. CDR3 sequence: CATSRAGTGFIGYTF. CDR3 DNA: TGTGCCACCAGCAGAGCCGGGACAGGGTTCATTGGCTACACCTTC.

This clone was observed a single time. The chain carries TRBV18 and TRBJ2-5; tentative D call: TRBD2 (5 bases). CDR3 size: 16 residues. Trimming cost V 0 bases and J 5 bases, with 16 bases left between them. The germline V gene encodes CDR1 KGHSH and CDR2 LQKENI. CDR3 in DNA: TGTGCCAGCTCACCACCCGGGGTCGGGGTGCGCGAGACCCAGTACTTC. Its translation: CASSPPGVGVRETQYF.

This clone was detected a few times. The rearrangement links TRBV11-3 to TRBJ2-1; D perhaps matches TRBD2 (6 bases). The germline CDR1 and CDR2 sequences are SGHNT and YENEEA. This CDR3 is 14 amino acids long. V was pared by 5 bases and J by 2 bases, with 10 bases between. The CDR3 region is CASSPSGAYNEQFF. In nucleotides, the CDR3 is TGTGCCAGCAGCCCGTCGGGGGCCTACAATGAGCAGTTCTTC.

The chain employs TRBV12-3 or TRBV12-4 and TRBJ1-2, with a weak D call TRBD1 (5 bases). Between the trimmed V and J ends, which lost 5 bases and 4 bases, there was a span of 11 bases. The CDR3 runs to 13 residues. For the CDR3, the DNA is TGTGCCAGCAGTGGGACTCTTGGCTATGGCTACACCTTC. Protein: CASSGTLGYGYTF.

This clone showed up just a few times. CDR3 in amino acids: CASSSRDTYTGELFF. The CDR3 DNA reads as TGTGCCAGCAGCTCCCGGGACACCTACACCGGGGAGCTGTTTTTT. The gene calls are TRBV7-6 and TRBJ2-2, with TRBD1 as a possible D gene (6 bases). The CDR3 length is 15 residues. The V gene lost 4 bases and the J gene lost 3 bases, with 12 bases spanning the gap. Germline V gives CDR1 SGHVS, CDR2 FNYEAQ.

This sequence joins TRBV28 and TRBJ2-3; 7 bases match TRBD1. The CDR3 runs to 14 residues. V shed 6 bases, J shed 1 base, and the junction held 4 bases outside the gene matches. CDR1 is MDHEN, CDR2 SYDVKM, per germline. The CDR3 nucleotides are TGTGCCAGCAGATTGGGGACAGGCACAGATACGCAGTATTTT. It specifies CASRLGTGTDTQYF.

This sequence joins TRBV11-2 and TRBJ2-3; the match to TRBD2 covers 8 bases. The CDR3 has 16 residues. The germline V gene encodes CDR1 SGHAT and CDR2 FQNNGV. V lost 5 bases and J lost 0; bases outside the gene matches: 7. CDR3 sequence (DNA): TGTGCCAGCAGCAAGGAACGGGGGGGCAGCACAGATACGCAGTATTTT. Amino acid sequence: CASSKERGGSTDTQYF.

V is TRBV30 and J is TRBJ2-5; 11 nucleotides line up with TRBD2. The CDR3 contains 15 residues. Germline CDR1 is GTSNPN and CDR2 is SVGIG (reference sequence). The ends lost 2 bases at V and 5 bases at J; junction bases unmatched: 7. This chain's CDR3 is CAWSRTSGSRETQYF. CDR3 nucleotides: TGTGCCTGGAGTCGTACTAGCGGGAGTAGGGAGACCCAGTACTTC.

V and J are TRBV6-2 or TRBV6-3 and TRBJ2-2, with D uncertain. This CDR3 is 13 amino acids long. V was trimmed by 6 bases and J by 4 bases, leaving 9 bases between them. CDR1 MNHEY and CDR2 SVGEGT come from the germline V gene. The CDR3, as DNA: TGTGCCAGCAGCCGACTCGTCACCGGGGAGCTGTTTTTT. Translating it yields CASSRLVTGELFF.

The chain links TRBV15 to TRBJ1-4; D not resolved. V was cut by 0 bases and J by 7 bases, with 9 bases left in between. From germline, CDR1 is LNHNV and CDR2 YYDKDF (reference sequence). The CDR3 contains 14 residues. The CDR3 protein is CATSRDRVSEKLFF. CDR3 DNA: TGTGCCACCAGCAGAGATCGGGTCAGTGAAAAACTGTTTTTT.

This chain joins TRBV6-5 and TRBJ2-7; D is possibly TRBD2 (7 bases). The CDR3 has 14 residues. Germline loops: CDR1 MNHEY, CDR2 SVGAGI. The germline V and J ends were trimmed by 6 bases and 2 bases, with 14 bases remaining between them. The CDR3 region is CASSPGGPPYEQYF. DNA for the CDR3: TGTGCCAGCAGCCCCGGGGGGCCACCCTACGAGCAGTACTTC.

V is TRBV5-1 and J is TRBJ1-2; possible D gene TRBD1, 6 bases. CDR3 length equals 15 residues. Trimming shortened V by 3 bases and J by 0 bases, and 12 bases separated the two germline ends. The germline V gene has CDR1 SGHRS and CDR2 YFSETQ. The CDR3 DNA reads as TGCGCCAGCAGCTCTGGACAGACCACTAACTATGGCTACACCTTC. Its translation: CASSSGQTTNYGYTF.

A remark on this clone: Other DNA sequences of this sample code for an identical CDR3. CDR3: CASSTGQGDGYTF. CDR3 sequence (DNA): TGCGCCAGCAGCACGGGACAGGGGGATGGCTACACCTTC. The V gene is TRBV5-1, the J gene TRBJ1-2; 11 bases are shared with TRBD1. Germline V gives CDR1 SGHRS, CDR2 YFSETQ. The CDR3 spans 13 residues. Unmatched junction bases numbered 2, after V lost 4 bases and J lost 6 bases. Complete variable domain (other parts from reference TRBV5-1 and TRBJ1-2): KAGVTQTPRYLIKTRGQQVTLSCSPISGHRSVSWYQQTPGQGLQFLFEYFSETQRNKGNFPGRFSGRQFSNSRSEMNVSTLELGDSALYLCASSTGQGDGYTFGSGTRLTVV.

V usage is TRBV11-2 and J usage is TRBJ1-2, with 7 bases aligning to TRBD1. The V and J ends lost 5 bases and 8 bases, in that order; junction bases with no gene match: 14. Germline CDR1 SGHAT, CDR2 FQNNGV. The CDR3 covers 15 residues. The CDR3 nucleotides are TGTGCCAGCAGCCCCTCCGGAGGGGGCATTGGGGGCTACACCTTC. Amino acids: CASSPSGGGIGGYTF.

The gene calls are TRBV28 and TRBJ1-5, with D uncertain. Per germline, CDR1 MDHEN and CDR2 SYDVKM. This CDR3 contains 13 residues. Trimming left V 6 bases short and J 0 bases short, with 6 bases between. The CDR3 reads CASRGRSNQPQHF. The CDR3 DNA reads TGTGCCAGCAGGGGCCGTAGCAATCAGCCCCAGCATTTT.

The chain couples TRBV10-1 to TRBJ2-7, with TRBD2 matching 7 bases. V lost 0 bases to trimming and J lost 4 bases; unmatched junction nucleotides: 3. The CDR3 contains 14 residues. Germline CDR1 reads WNHNN; CDR2 reads SYGVQD (reference sequence). The CDR3 DNA follows: TGCGCCAGCAGTGAGTCTGAGCGGGGTTACGAGCAGTACTTC. Protein sequence: CASSESERGYEQYF.

The V and J genes are TRBV3-1 (or the pseudogene TRBV3-2) and TRBJ2-7; 9 bases are a match to TRBD1. Germline assignment: CDR1 LGHDT and CDR2 YNNKEL (reference sequence). The CDR3 has 14 amino acids. Trimming at V came to 5 bases and at J to 6 bases, leaving 8 bases not matched to a gene. CDR3 in amino acids: CASSARDRDGEQYF. CDR3 nucleotides: TGTGCCAGCAGCGCCCGGGACAGGGATGGCGAGCAGTACTTC.

The V gene is TRBV5-4, the J gene TRBJ2-4; TRBD2 is a possible D gene (5 bases). The germline V gene has CDR1 SGHNT and CDR2 YYREEE (reference sequence). The CDR3 length is 14 residues. Trimming removed 4 bases from V and 2 bases from J, with 10 bases in between. In DNA, the CDR3 is TGTGCCAGCAGCGGCACCGGGACCAAAAACATTCAGTACTTC. Its translation: CASSGTGTKNIQYF.

This clone has only one observation. CDR3 amino acids: CASSIRGTGSPLHF. As DNA, the CDR3 is TGTGCCAGTAGTATTCGGGGGACTGGTTCACCCCTCCACTTT. The gene calls are TRBV19 and TRBJ1-6; maybe TRBD1 (5 bases). Germline CDR1 is LNHDA and CDR2 is SQIVND (reference sequence). The CDR3 consists of 14 residues. Trimming took off 3 bases at V and 9 bases at J, with 12 bases between the two ends.

The V gene is TRBV9, the J gene TRBJ2-1, with 8 bases identical to TRBD2. CDR3 length: 15 amino acids. V shed 4 bases and J 4 bases; nucleotides not matched to a gene: 7. Germline CDR1 and CDR2: SGDLS and YYNGEE. CDR3 nucleotide sequence: TGTGCCAGCAGCCAACTAGCGGTTCCTTACAATGAGCAGTTCTTC. It is translated as CASSQLAVPYNEQFF.

This chain links TRBV5-8 with TRBJ2-3; D possibly corresponds to TRBD1 (6 bases). V lost 4 bases, J lost 10 bases, and 16 bases lay in between. CDR3 length: 13 residues. Germline-derived CDR1 and CDR2 are SGHTS and YDEGEE. The CDR3 DNA follows: TGTGCCAGCAGCCTCATGGACAGTAGCCCGCAGTATTTT. This gives the protein CASSLMDSSPQYF.

This clone was seen more than once but under ten times. The CDR3 region has the DNA TGCGCCAGCAGCTACGGTAGGGGCGAGCAGTACTTC. Protein product: CASSYGRGEQYF. The chain carries TRBV5-1 and TRBJ2-7, with D tentatively TRBD1 (5 bases). Trimming stripped 3 bases from V and 6 bases from J, with 10 bases between. Germline values: CDR1 SGHRS, CDR2 YFSETQ. This CDR3 has 12 amino acids.

This sequence joins TRBV4-1 and TRBJ2-1; TRBD2 matches 13 bases. There are 18 residues in the CDR3. Germline V CDR1 and CDR2: MGHRA, YSYEKL. With 6 bases clipped from V and 7 bases from J, the junction kept 15 bases outside the gene matches. CDR3 DNA sequence: TGCGCCAGCAGTATGTGGGGACGGACTAGCGGGAGTGTAAATGAGCAGTTCTTC. Amino acid sequence: CASSMWGRTSGSVNEQFF.

The chain employs TRBV18 and TRBJ2-7; TRBD2 agrees at 9 bases. J gave up 1 base and V 5 bases, and 12 bases lay outside the gene matches. The CDR3 is made up of 17 amino acids. Germline V CDR1 and CDR2: KGHSH, LQKENI. The CDR3 DNA follows: TGTGCCAGCTCAATCTCCCGGGCTAGCGGGGATTCCTACGAGCAGTACTTC. It specifies CASSISRASGDSYEQYF.